This TCR beta chain was sequenced during a study of blood T cell repertoires in COVID-19. Study-wide context: T cells, B-cell-depleted T cells, or PBMCs provided the cDNA or gDNA that served as material.

The sample holds a few counts of this clone. V gave up 2 bases and J gave up 2 bases; unmatched junction bases: 2. Germline loops: CDR1 LGHDT, CDR2 YNNKEL (reference sequence). The CDR3 consists of 14 residues. In the original processing: Reference gene primer amplification gave nucleated cell count estimates. The method was immunoSEQ multiplex PCR; TCRdb's version includes in-frame clones alone and lacks a portion of them. V, J and clone size are those of that table, while D and trimming were read from the DNA. The sample consists of under 250,000 clones, 75% to 85% of them appearing once. Input material: peripheral blood. The J gene is TRBJ1-1, the V gene TRBV3-1 (or the pseudogene TRBV3-2); 7 bases match TRBD1. This receptor was identified in a woman in her 70s with acute or convalescent COVID-19. The CDR3, as DNA: TGTGCCAGCAGCCAACACAGGGGCAACACTGAAGCTTTCTTT. As protein: CASSQHRGNTEAFF.